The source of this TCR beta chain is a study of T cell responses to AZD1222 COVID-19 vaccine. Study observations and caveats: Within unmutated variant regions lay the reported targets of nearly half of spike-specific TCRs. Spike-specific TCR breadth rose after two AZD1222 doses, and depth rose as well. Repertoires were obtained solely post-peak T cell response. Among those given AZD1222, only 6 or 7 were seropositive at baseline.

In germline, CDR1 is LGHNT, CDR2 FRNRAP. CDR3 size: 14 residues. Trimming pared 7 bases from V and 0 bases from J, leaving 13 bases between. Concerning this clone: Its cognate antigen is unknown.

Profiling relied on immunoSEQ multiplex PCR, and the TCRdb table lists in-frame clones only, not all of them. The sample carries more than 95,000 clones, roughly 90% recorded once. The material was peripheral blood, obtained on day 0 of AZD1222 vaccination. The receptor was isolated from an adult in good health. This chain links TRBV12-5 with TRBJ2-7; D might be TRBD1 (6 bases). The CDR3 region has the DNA TGTGCTAGTGCCTTGGACAGTCCCTCCTACGAGCAGTACTTC. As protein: CASALDSPSYEQYF.